This T cell receptor beta chain was sequenced in a study of identical twins. Points from the study as a whole: Abundant cord blood beta clonotypes carried fewer insertions; memory repertoires showed none. The study drew conclusions from cross-sectional statistical analysis, not from following the same donors. Possibly, invariant MAIT and iNKT cells partly confounded zero-insertion analyses. Models predicted less out-of-frame TCR alpha sharing in monozygotic twins than was found.

TCRdb itself ran the 5' RACE reads through MiXCR, one entry per CDR3 protein. Found here are under 300,000 distinct CDR3 sequences, 11% to 15% of them singletons; the top ten hold 7% to 9.5%. This clonotype appeared a few times. Its antigen remains unknown. V was pared by 0 bases and J by 1 base, with 2 bases of the junction left unmatched. The CDR3 has 16 amino acids. J is TRBJ2-7 and V is TRBV12-3 or TRBV12-4, with 11 bases fitting TRBD1. The receptor comes from a woman aged 18 to 35 in good health. The specimen sequenced was memory (CD45RO+) T cells sorted from blood. The CDR3 loop reads CASSLAGTGGSYEQYF. CDR3 sequence (DNA): TGTGCCAGCAGTTTAGCCGGGACAGGGGGATCCTACGAGCAGTACTTC.